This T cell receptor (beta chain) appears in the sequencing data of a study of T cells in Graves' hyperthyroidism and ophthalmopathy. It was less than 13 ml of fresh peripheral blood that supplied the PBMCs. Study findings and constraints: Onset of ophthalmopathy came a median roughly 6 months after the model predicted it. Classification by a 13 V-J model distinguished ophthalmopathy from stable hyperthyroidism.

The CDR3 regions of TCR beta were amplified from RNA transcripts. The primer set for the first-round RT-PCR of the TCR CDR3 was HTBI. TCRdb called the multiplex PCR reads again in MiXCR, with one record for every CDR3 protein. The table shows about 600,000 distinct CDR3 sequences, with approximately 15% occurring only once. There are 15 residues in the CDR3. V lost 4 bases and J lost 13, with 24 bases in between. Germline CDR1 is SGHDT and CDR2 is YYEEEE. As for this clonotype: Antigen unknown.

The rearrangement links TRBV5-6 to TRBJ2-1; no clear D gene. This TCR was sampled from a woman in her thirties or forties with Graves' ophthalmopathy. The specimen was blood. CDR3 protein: CASSGSPGREIGQFF. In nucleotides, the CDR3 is TGTGCCAGCAGCGGGTCACCGGGTCGCGAGATTGGACAGTTCTTC.